The 3 T cell receptor beta chains given below trace back to one sample, sequenced in a study of OX40 agonist ivuxolimab in advanced cancers. TCRdb's table, derived via immunoSEQ multiplex PCR, lists solely in-frame clones and lacks some. The profile covers about 82,000 clones, with more than 85% appearing a single time and approximately 0.99% taken by the ten largest. Sample: CD4+ or CD8+ T cells sorted from blood, taken in a trial of the OX40 agonist ivuxolimab. The source is an adult with an advanced solid tumor such as melanoma, head and neck, liver or kidney cancer.

This clone was picked up one time. The chain links TRBV7-2 to TRBJ2-2; possible D gene TRBD2, 5 bases. The ends were cut back, 10 bases at V and 7 bases at J, with 22 bases in the middle. Germline CDR1 is SGHTA and CDR2 is FQGNSA. The CDR3 covers 15 residues. In DNA form, the CDR3 reads TGTGCCACCCTGGGCTACGAGGGAGTAGGCGGGGAGCTGTTTTTT. The encoded protein is CATLGYEGVGGELFF.

This clone was counted once. V and J are TRBV18 and TRBJ2-3; D possibly corresponds to TRBD2 (6 bases). The germline gives CDR1 KGHSH, CDR2 LQKENI. This CDR3 is built from 15 residues. V was cut by 3 bases and J by 7 bases, with 17 bases left in between. The chain's CDR3 is CASSPPGLRGNTQYF. CDR3 DNA: TGTGCCAGCTCACCCCCGGGACTGAGGGGAAATACGCAGTATTTT.

The gene calls are TRBV7-2 and TRBJ2-7; 10 nucleotides line up with TRBD1. Germline V lookup: CDR1 SGHTA, CDR2 FQGNSA. V lost 3 bases to trimming and J lost 6 bases; unmatched junction nucleotides: 8. The CDR3 is made up of 15 amino acids. The CDR3 loop reads CASSFIGQGVPEQYF. The CDR3 nucleotides are TGTGCCAGCAGCTTTATAGGACAGGGGGTTCCCGAGCAGTACTTC.